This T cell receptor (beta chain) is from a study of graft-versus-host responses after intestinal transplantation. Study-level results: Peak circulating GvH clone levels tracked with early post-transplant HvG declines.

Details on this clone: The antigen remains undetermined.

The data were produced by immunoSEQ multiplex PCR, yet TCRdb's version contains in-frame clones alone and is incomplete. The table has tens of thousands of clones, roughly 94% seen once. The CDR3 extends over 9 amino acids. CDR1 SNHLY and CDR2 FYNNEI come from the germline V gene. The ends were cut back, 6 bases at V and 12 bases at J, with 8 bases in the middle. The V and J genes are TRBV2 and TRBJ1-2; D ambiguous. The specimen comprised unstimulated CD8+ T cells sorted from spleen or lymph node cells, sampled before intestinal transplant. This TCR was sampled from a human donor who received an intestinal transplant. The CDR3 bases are TGTGCCAGCAGCCAGGAGCACACCTTC. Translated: CASSQEHTF.